What follows are 5 T cell receptor beta chains derived from one specimen sequenced in a study of regulatory T cells in long-lasting Graves disease. For TCR beta, libraries came from iRepertoire HTBI primers and Arm-PCR of CDR3 regions. Each CDR3 protein is one row after TCRdb ran MiXCR on the multiplex PCR reads. The table lists 350,000 to 450,000 distinct CDR3 sequences, approximately 23% of them singletons, with approximately 30% in the top ten. Sample time point: persistent/refractory GD, antithyroid drugs over 5 years with positive TRAb. After RNA was extracted from PBMCs, the TCR library was made from it. Specimen: peripheral blood mononuclear cells (PBMCs), collected when the disease was refractory, from a patient treated with antithyroid drugs. Source of these receptors: a woman aged 40-49 years with Graves disease.

This clonotype was seen only once. The gene calls are TRBV19 and TRBJ2-1; D may match TRBD1 or TRBD2 (5 bases each). Germline V lookup: CDR1 LNHDA, CDR2 SQIVND (reference sequence). This CDR3 is built from 15 residues. V lost 5 bases and J lost 2, with 13 bases in between. DNA for the CDR3: TGTGCCAGTAGTCTCGGGACCCGGACCTACAATGAGCAGTTCTTC. Protein: CASSLGTRTYNEQFF.

As for this clonotype: No conserved phenylalanine or tryptophan ends this CDR3, so it is likely a read error. This rearrangement joins TRBV7-9 to TRBJ1-1; 8 bases are shared with TRBD1. This CDR3 is built from 13 residues. V lost 8 bases and J lost 5; bases outside the gene matches: 7. Germline values: CDR1 SEHNR, CDR2 FQNEAQ (reference sequence). CDR3 nucleotides: TGTGCCAGCCTGAACAGGGGGTGGACTGAAGCTTTCCTT. Amino acids: CASLNRGWTEAFL.

There are many counts of this clonotype. The chain carries TRBV2 and TRBJ2-4; no firm D call. The V end was cut by 5 bases, the J end by 7 bases, with 15 bases between. Germline V gene data show CDR1 as SNHLY and CDR2 as FYNNEI. The CDR3 has 14 residues. In DNA, the CDR3 is TGTGCCAGCAGTTCTGGATGGTACCGGAACATTCAGTACTTC. This codes for CASSSGWYRNIQYF.

This clonotype turned up a few times. This rearrangement joins TRBV11-2 to TRBJ2-1, with D possibly matching TRBD2 (6 bases). V was shortened by 5 bases and J by 2 bases, with 16 bases between the two germline ends. Germline loops: CDR1 SGHAT, CDR2 FQNNGV. The CDR3 consists of 16 residues. The CDR3 is CASSIRLGGTYNEQFF. CDR3 DNA: TGTGCCAGCAGCATACGCTTGGGAGGCACCTACAATGAGCAGTTCTTC.

This clonotype was found many times. The chain combines TRBV28 with TRBJ1-1; a possible D gene is TRBD1 (5 bases). Germline CDR1 is MDHEN and CDR2 is SYDVKM. The V and J ends lost 2 bases and 0 bases respectively, with 10 bases between them. This CDR3 region has 15 residues. This CDR3 is CASSLQGRMNTEAFF. In DNA, the CDR3 is TGTGCCAGCAGTTTACAGGGTAGAATGAACACTGAAGCTTTCTTT.